This T cell receptor beta chain was sequenced for a study of T cell changes during pregnancy in multiple sclerosis (dated by TCRdb to the late 2010s). About the full investigation: In women with multiple sclerosis, the researchers looked at how the T cell repertoire shifted as pregnancy progressed.

V is reduced by 5 bases and J by 1 base, leaving a spacing of 11 bases between them. The germline V gene supplies CDR1 MGHDK and CDR2 SYGVNS. Including cysteine and phenylalanine, the CDR3 has 14 amino acids. Here the CDR3 DNA is all that survives: 42 bases in frame from base 1. Receptor libraries were prepared by the immunoSEQ multiplex PCR assay. The immuneACCESS repertoire file appears here via TCRdb, limited to in-frame rearrangements. These files lack a portion of the clones; in checked studies, under half of the deficit traces to unresolved V genes, and the cause of the others is not known. Counted in this sample were about 80,000 clones; under 95% of them appeared once. Jointly, the top ten make up roughly 2.5% of the sample. A remark on this clone: Its specific antigen is unknown. Base qualities are not provided; no much larger clone lies one nucleotide away.

The clonotype was recovered from a female donor with multiple sclerosis, enrolled in a pregnancy study. Sequencing used peripheral blood, obtained before pregnancy. Recombination connected TRBV25-1 to TRBJ1-1, with no D gene named confidently. In nucleotides, the sequence is TGTGCCAGCAGTTCCCGGGGTCCGAACACTGAAGCTTTCTTT. Translation gives CASSSRGPNTEAFF. Joined to the reference TRBV25-1 and TRBJ1-1 proteins, this CDR3 gives the full variable domain: EADIYQTPRYLVIGTGKKITLECSQTMGHDKMYWYQQDPGMELHLIHYSYGVNSTEKGDLSSESTVSRIRTEHFPLTLESARPSHTSQYLCASSSRGPNTEAFFGQGTRLTVV.